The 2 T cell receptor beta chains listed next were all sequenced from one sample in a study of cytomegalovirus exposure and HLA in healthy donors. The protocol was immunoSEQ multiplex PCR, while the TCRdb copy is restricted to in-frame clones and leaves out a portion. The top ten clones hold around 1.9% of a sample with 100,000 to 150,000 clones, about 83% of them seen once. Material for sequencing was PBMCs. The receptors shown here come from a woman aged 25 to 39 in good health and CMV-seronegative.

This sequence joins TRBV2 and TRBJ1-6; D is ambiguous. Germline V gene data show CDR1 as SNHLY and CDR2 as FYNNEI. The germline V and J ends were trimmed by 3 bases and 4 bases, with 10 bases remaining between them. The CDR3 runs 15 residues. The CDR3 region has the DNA TGTGCCAGCAGTGACGAGCAGCGATATAATTCACCCCTCCACTTT. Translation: CASSDEQRYNSPLHF. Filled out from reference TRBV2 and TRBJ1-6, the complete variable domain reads EPEVTQTPSHQVTQMGQEVILRCVPISNHLYFYWYRQILGQKVEFLVSFYNNEISEKSEIFDDQFSVERPDGSNFTLKIRSTKLEDSAMYFCASSDEQRYNSPLHFGNGTRLTVT.

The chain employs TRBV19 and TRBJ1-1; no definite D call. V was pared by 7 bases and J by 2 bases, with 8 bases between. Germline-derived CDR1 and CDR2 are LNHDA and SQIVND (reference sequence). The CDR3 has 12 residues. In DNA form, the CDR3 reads TGTGCCAGTAATCAGGTTAACACTGAAGCTTTCTTT. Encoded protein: CASNQVNTEAFF. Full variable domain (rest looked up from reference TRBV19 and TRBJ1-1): DGGITQSPKYLFRKEGQNVTLSCEQNLNHDAMYWYRQDPGQGLRLIYYSQIVNDFQKGDIAEGYSVSREKKESFPLTVTSAQKNPTAFYLCASNQVNTEAFFGQGTRLTVV.